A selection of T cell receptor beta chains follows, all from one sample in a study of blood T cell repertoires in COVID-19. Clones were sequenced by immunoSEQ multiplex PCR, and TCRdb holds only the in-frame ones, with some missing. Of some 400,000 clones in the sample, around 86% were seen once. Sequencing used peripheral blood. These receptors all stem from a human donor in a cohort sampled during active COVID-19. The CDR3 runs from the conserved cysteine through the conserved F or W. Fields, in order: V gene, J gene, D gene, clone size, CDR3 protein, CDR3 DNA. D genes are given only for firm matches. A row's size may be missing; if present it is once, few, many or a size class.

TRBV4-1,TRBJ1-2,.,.,CASSLRQGMDYGYTF,TGCGCCAGCAGCCTCCGTCAGGGAATGGACTATGGCTACACCTTC
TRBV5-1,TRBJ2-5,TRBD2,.,CASSLIAGVGETQYF,TGCGCCAGCAGCTTGATCGCGGGAGTCGGCGAGACCCAGTACTTC
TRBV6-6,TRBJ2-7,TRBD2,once,CATRTAGGVYEQYF,TGTGCCACCAGAACTGCTGGGGGGGTCTACGAGCAGTACTTC
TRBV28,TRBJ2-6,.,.,CASSSAGRGKNSGANVLTF,TGTGCCAGCAGTTCAGCAGGCAGGGGTAAGAACTCTGGGGCCAACGTCCTGACTTTC
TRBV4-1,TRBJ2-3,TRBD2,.,CASSAGLAGGWDTDTQYF,TGCGCCAGCAGCGCGGGGCTAGCGGGGGGATGGGACACAGATACGCAGTATTTT
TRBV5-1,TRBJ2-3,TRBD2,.,CASSLKGTSGITQYF,TGCGCCAGCAGCTTAAAGGGGACTAGCGGGATAACGCAGTATTTT
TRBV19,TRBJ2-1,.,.,CASMRLSAQLSYNEQFF,TGTGCCAGTATGCGCCTTAGCGCCCAACTCTCCTACAATGAGCAGTTCTTC
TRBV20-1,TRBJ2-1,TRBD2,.,CSASGRSGRGPYNEQFF,TGCAGTGCTAGTGGGCGAAGCGGGAGGGGACCCTACAATGAGCAGTTCTTC
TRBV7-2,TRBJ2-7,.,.,CASSLVSSYEQYF,TGTGCCAGCAGCTTAGTGAGCTCCTACGAGCAGTACTTC
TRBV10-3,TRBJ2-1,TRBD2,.,CAISGTSGGGRNEQFF,TGTGCCATCAGCGGGACTAGCGGGGGGGGTCGCAATGAGCAGTTCTTC
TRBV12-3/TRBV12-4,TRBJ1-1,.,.,CASSSYRNTEAFF,TGTGCCAGCAGTTCTTACAGGAACACTGAAGCTTTCTTT
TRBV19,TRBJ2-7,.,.,CASSTRGGEQYF,TGTGCCAGTAGTACTAGAGGAGGCGAGCAGTACTTC
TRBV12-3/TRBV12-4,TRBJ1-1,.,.,CASSFTENTEAFF,TGTGCCAGCAGTTTCACAGAAAACACTGAAGCTTTCTTT
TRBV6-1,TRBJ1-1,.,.,CASSEDQENTEAFF,TGTGCCAGCAGTGAAGACCAGGAGAACACTGAAGCTTTCTTT
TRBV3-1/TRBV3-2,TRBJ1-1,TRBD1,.,CASSQAGQGGTEAFF,TGTGCCAGCAGCCAAGCCGGACAGGGAGGCACTGAAGCTTTCTTT
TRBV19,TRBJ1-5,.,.,CASSIAPDYSNQPQHF,TGTGCCAGTAGTATAGCCCCAGACTATAGCAATCAGCCCCAGCATTTT
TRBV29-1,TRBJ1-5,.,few,CSASPGGGSQPQHF,TGCAGCGCCTCCCCTGGGGGGGGCTCCCAGCCCCAGCATTTT
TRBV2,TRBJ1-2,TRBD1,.,CASRLRTGIYGYTF,TGTGCCAGCCGACTTAGGACAGGGATCTATGGCTACACCTTC
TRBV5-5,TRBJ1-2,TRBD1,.,CASKRDRGRNGYTF,TGTGCCAGCAAACGGGACAGGGGGCGGAATGGCTACACCTTC
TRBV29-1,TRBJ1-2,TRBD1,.,CSARTGENYGYTF,TGCAGCGCCAGGACAGGGGAAAACTATGGCTACACCTTC
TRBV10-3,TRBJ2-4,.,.,CAISPEGSGRRIQYF,TGTGCCATCAGTCCCGAGGGTAGCGGAAGACGAATTCAGTACTTC
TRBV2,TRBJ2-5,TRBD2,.,CASSPRGGRRETQYF,TGTGCCAGCAGCCCTCGGGGGGGGCGCAGAGAGACCCAGTACTTC
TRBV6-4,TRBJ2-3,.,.,CASSVAASGGLTDTQYF,TGTGCCAGCAGTGTAGCGGCCAGCGGAGGCCTCACAGATACGCAGTATTTT
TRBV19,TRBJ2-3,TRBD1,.,CASSMGQDSSDTQYF,TGTGCCAGTAGTATGGGACAGGACAGTTCAGATACGCAGTATTTT
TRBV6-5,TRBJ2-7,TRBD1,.,CASSRDRAVYEQYF,TGTGCCAGCAGTCGGGACAGGGCGGTCTACGAGCAGTACTTC
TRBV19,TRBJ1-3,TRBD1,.,CASSVTGTGNTIYF,TGTGCCAGTAGTGTGACAGGGACTGGAAACACCATATATTTT
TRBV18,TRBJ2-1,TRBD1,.,CASSPARTGYNEQFF,TGTGCCAGCTCACCGGCGAGGACAGGCTACAATGAGCAGTTCTTC
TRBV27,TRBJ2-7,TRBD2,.,CASSLSVGGGYEQYF,TGTGCCAGCAGTTTATCGGTCGGGGGGGGCTACGAGCAGTACTTC
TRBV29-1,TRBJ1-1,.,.,CSVRTVNTEAFF,TGCAGCGTCCGTACAGTGAACACTGAAGCTTTCTTT